The following is a TCR beta chain sequence with its context. The CDR3 has 14 residues. Trimming pared 1 base from V and 8 bases from J, leaving 14 bases between. The germline V gene has CDR1 MNHEY and CDR2 SVGAGI. These data originate in a study of cytomegalovirus exposure and HLA in healthy donors. The PCR used 60 Vbeta and 13 Jbeta primers. Assay used: immunoSEQ multiplex PCR; TCRdb lists only in-frame clones, some missing. This table has roughly 120,000 clones, roughly 74% appearing once. The sequence derives from a man aged 35-49 years in good health and CMV-seronegative. The specimen sequenced was PBMCs. The rearrangement uses TRBV6-5 and TRBJ1-2, with D possibly matching TRBD1 (6 bases). As DNA, the CDR3 is TGTGCCAGCAGTTACTATTTAGGGGGTGAGGGCTACACCTTC. Amino acid sequence: CASSYYLGGEGYTF.